This is a list of T cell receptor beta chains from one sample in a study of T cell responses to AZD1222 COVID-19 vaccine. TCRdb's table, derived via immunoSEQ multiplex PCR, lists solely in-frame clones and lacks some. The sample carries 120,000 or so clones, about 90% recorded once. The material was peripheral blood, obtained on day 0 of AZD1222 vaccination. Receptors originate from an adult in good health. CDR3s leave out the opening cysteine and the closing phenylalanine or tryptophan.

j_gene: TRBJ2-3
v_gene: TRBV2
CDR3aa: ASGGQGAEGTQY

j_gene: TRBJ2-7
v_gene: TRBV11-3
CDR3aa: ASSSGQGRYEQY

j_gene: TRBJ2-7
v_gene: TRBV7-9
CDR3aa: ASSPLRARSYEQY

j_gene: TRBJ1-2
v_gene: TRBV18
CDR3aa: ASSQKQAAGGYGYT

j_gene: TRBJ1-1
v_gene: TRBV4-1
CDR3aa: ASSPWWGPNTEAF

j_gene: TRBJ2-5
v_gene: TRBV13
CDR3aa: ASSLTGWAGGLETQY

j_gene: TRBJ1-4
v_gene: TRBV4-2
CDR3aa: ASSQDPWTGWEKLF

j_gene: TRBJ2-4
v_gene: TRBV11-2
CDR3aa: ASSLESGSFAIQY

j_gene: TRBJ2-1
v_gene: TRBV9
CDR3aa: ASSPQTSLNNEQF

j_gene: TRBJ2-2
v_gene: TRBV9
CDR3aa: ASSTWDTLTGELF

j_gene: TRBJ1-1
v_gene: TRBV7-8
CDR3aa: ASSFVGVSTEAF

j_gene: TRBJ1-1
v_gene: TRBV19
CDR3aa: ASSISWTAPTEAF

j_gene: TRBJ2-2
v_gene: TRBV4-1
CDR3aa: ASSQDRVNTGELF

j_gene: TRBJ1-1
v_gene: TRBV21-1
CDR3aa: ASVRAGRAF

j_gene: TRBJ2-1
v_gene: TRBV3-1/TRBV3-2
CDR3aa: ASSQGGSYNEQF

j_gene: TRBJ2-3
v_gene: TRBV6-5
CDR3aa: ASGDRGTDTQY

j_gene: TRBJ2-5
v_gene: TRBV15
CDR3aa: ATGWGLTSQETQY

j_gene: TRBJ2-3
v_gene: TRBV11-3
CDR3aa: ASSSGGSRTDTQY

j_gene: TRBJ1-2
v_gene: TRBV19
CDR3aa: ASRPRGQIYGYT

j_gene: TRBJ2-3
v_gene: TRBV20-1
CDR3aa: SASLAGGRVTTDTQY

j_gene: TRBJ2-7
v_gene: TRBV11-2
CDR3aa: ASSLERAGGGEQY

j_gene: TRBJ2-1
v_gene: TRBV5-1
CDR3aa: ASSLRGTSGRRNEQF

j_gene: TRBJ1-5
v_gene: TRBV11-2
CDR3aa: ASSWTGVQPQH

j_gene: TRBJ2-4
v_gene: TRBV15
CDR3aa: ATSRDLGLAGLAKNIQY

j_gene: TRBJ1-2
v_gene: TRBV5-4
CDR3aa: ASSLVRAGAGHGYT

j_gene: TRBJ2-7
v_gene: TRBV5-6
CDR3aa: ASSWDRDPYEQY

j_gene: TRBJ1-1
v_gene: TRBV15
CDR3aa: ATSRESRTEAF

j_gene: TRBJ2-1
v_gene: TRBV4-2
CDR3aa: ASSQARASGRAVSYNEQF

j_gene: TRBJ2-7
v_gene: TRBV6-5
CDR3aa: ASSVRQYSYEQY

j_gene: TRBJ1-2
v_gene: TRBV7-9
CDR3aa: ASSPEFRYGYT

j_gene: TRBJ2-1
v_gene: TRBV18
CDR3aa: ASSSTEGLAGGPSYEQF

j_gene: TRBJ1-2
v_gene: TRBV5-1
CDR3aa: ASSWGTGTNYGYT

j_gene: TRBJ2-5
v_gene: TRBV7-9
CDR3aa: ASSPPTGWREETQY

j_gene: TRBJ2-1
v_gene: TRBV5-4
CDR3aa: ASSFSGSSYNEQF

j_gene: TRBJ2-5
v_gene: TRBV27
CDR3aa: ASSLSWGRLGETQY

j_gene: TRBJ1-1
v_gene: TRBV6-5
CDR3aa: ASSPTGGGNTEAF

j_gene: TRBJ2-3
v_gene: TRBV24-1
CDR3aa: ATSDFASGTQY

j_gene: TRBJ2-3
v_gene: TRBV13
CDR3aa: ASSSTSAGIGDTQY

j_gene: TRBJ2-7
v_gene: TRBV28
CDR3aa: ASSERQGLDEQY

j_gene: TRBJ1-4
v_gene: TRBV5-5
CDR3aa: ASSSGLLLPTNEKLF

j_gene: TRBJ1-1
v_gene: TRBV7-9
CDR3aa: ASRRDTEAF

j_gene: TRBJ2-7
v_gene: TRBV20-1
CDR3aa: SASLVTKEQY

j_gene: TRBJ1-3
v_gene: TRBV4-2
CDR3aa: ASSQDKVATIY

j_gene: TRBJ2-7
v_gene: TRBV3-1/TRBV3-2
CDR3aa: ASSQVTGAYEQY

j_gene: TRBJ1-2
v_gene: TRBV19
CDR3aa: ASSIAPSSYGYT

j_gene: TRBJ1-5
v_gene: TRBV2
CDR3aa: ASSERTGDQPQH

j_gene: TRBJ2-7
v_gene: TRBV9
CDR3aa: ASSLGGGAGNEQY

j_gene: TRBJ2-1
v_gene: TRBV19
CDR3aa: ASQQLWTGNNEQF

j_gene: TRBJ1-5
v_gene: TRBV15
CDR3aa: ATSRRLLGQRNQPQH

j_gene: TRBJ2-7
v_gene: TRBV28
CDR3aa: ASGFGDV

j_gene: TRBJ2-3
v_gene: TRBV7-8
CDR3aa: ASTRGTSTDTQY

j_gene: TRBJ2-2
v_gene: TRBV10-3
CDR3aa: AISVGQGLF

j_gene: TRBJ1-5
v_gene: TRBV3-1/TRBV3-2
CDR3aa: ASTWGGGGHDSNQPQH

j_gene: TRBJ2-5
v_gene: TRBV2
CDR3aa: ASSGGRGETQY

j_gene: TRBJ1-1
v_gene: TRBV27
CDR3aa: ASSYFMGGNTEAF